This TCR beta chain was captured in a study of blood T cell repertoires in COVID-19 (dated by TCRdb to between 2020 and 2021). About the full investigation: Samples from collaborators originated in the United States, Italy and Spain and spanned both the acute and convalescent phases of COVID-19. Where available, HLA class I and class II types were obtained from metadata supplied by the sample provider rather than from assay-based typing. The repertoires were released in a freely available public database meant as a resource for research on the immune response to SARS-CoV-2. Samples came from the ongoing ImmuneRACE study (first 160 participants) plus 1,254 subjects from 6 global collaborators. Deeply sampled blood TCRbeta repertoires from subjects exposed to, actively infected with, or recovered from COVID-19 were included in the dataset. Nearly every sample came with metadata listing a de-identified subject ID, COVID-19 status, age in years and sex. The prospective study material was composed of cDNA or gDNA derived from T cells, B-cell-depleted T cells, or PBMCs. What the work shows at the level of the full study, not this receptor alone: The amount of clinical and demographic metadata varied by source and participant and was provided uncurated.

Per the germline V gene (reference sequence), MNHEY is the CDR1 and SMNVEV is the CDR2. The V end gives up 2 bases and the J end 8 bases, leaving 10 bases in the junction not matched to a gene. Measured from the cysteine to the phenylalanine, the CDR3 is 16 residues long. The sequence is cut down to CDR3 DNA, 48 bases in frame from base 1. TCRbeta CDR3 regions were amplified from genomic DNA using the immunoSEQ Assay, a bias-controlled multiplex PCR. The study's processing was this. Nucleated cell counts per sample were estimated from amplification of reference gene primers within the assay. To quantify the absolute abundance of each unique TCRbeta CDR3 rearrangement, sequence reads were collapsed and filtered. For each sample, productive Simpson clonality was calculated as the square root of Simpson's diversity index across productive rearrangements. TCRdb holds this immuneACCESS table with in-frame rearrangements only. Some clones are missing; in checked studies, unresolved V genes explain under half, and the rest has no known cause. Clone size and V and J calls were adopted from that table, with D and trimming inferred from the DNA. This sample holds 200,000 to 250,000 clones; 86% were observed only once. Together, the top ten hold roughly an eighth of the sample.

Of note for this clone: It has no known antigen specificity. Nothing much larger sits one base from this clone, and base qualities are not available.

Collaborating institutions collected whole blood in K2EDTA tubes following their own protocols. For TCRbeta analysis, collaborators shipped samples in one of three forms: frozen whole blood, isolated PBMCs, or DNA extracted from either of those sample types. What was sequenced was peripheral blood. The receptor comes from a man at least 80 years old with acute or convalescent COVID-19. The rearrangement combines TRBV27 with TRBJ2-1, with 9 bases aligning to TRBD1. The CDR3 region has the sequence CASSLPGQGMVDEQFF. In nucleotide form, the sequence is TGTGCCAGCAGTTTACCCGGACAGGGGATGGTGGATGAGCAGTTCTTC.